Described below is a single T cell receptor beta chain sequence and its context. The sample holds a few counts of this clone. The antigen it binds to is not known. Nothing much larger sits one base from this clone, and base qualities are not available. From each donor, a single peripheral blood sample of around 120 mL on average was drawn into heparinised tubes. Using a panel that included CD45RO, CCR7, CD25, CD127, CD95 and CD27, naive, central memory, regulatory and stem cell-like memory CD4+ T cells were sorted on a BD FACSAria II. A purity above 95% was achieved for all sorted populations. PBMCs were separated immediately by Lymphoprep density gradient centrifugation and were stained directly, without being cultured. Samples were stained and sorted in pairs, with one healthy donor and one patient per experiment, so that batch effects were minimized. The sample originates from a study of beta chain features in type 1 diabetes (dated by TCRdb to the late 2010s). With respect to the entire study: Mean age, gender distribution, total cell number and subset yield did not differ between patients and healthy donors. A total of some 100,000,000 sorted cells were examined across all samples, and the number of cells per subset was strongly correlated with RNA yield. The study compared TCRB repertoires of sorted circulating CD4+ T cell subsets between recently diagnosed type 1 diabetes patients and matched healthy donors. Regulatory and stem cell-like memory subsets were isolated from only 8 patients and roughly 8 healthy donors, whereas naive and central memory subsets came from all 30 or so donors.

CDR1 is given as ENHRY and CDR2 as SYGVKD, both from the germline V gene. The CDR3 runs 14 amino acids, cysteine and phenylalanine included. Only the CDR3 portion is preserved as DNA: 42 bases, with reading frame beginning at the first base. Deletion took 6 bases off V and 1 base off J, with a span of 12 bases between the germline ends. Points the paper makes about the study in general: Type 1 diabetes patients showed a moderate but significant shortening of TCRB CDR3 length in all four CD4+ subsets. Because small numbers of individuals were included in the HLA sub-analyses, any influence of HLA type on TCRB rearrangement was left unresolved. The naive, central memory and regulatory TCRB repertoires appeared to resemble one another more closely among patients than among healthy donors. PCR might favor shorter templates, but patient and control samples were amplified and corrected together, so any skew would affect both groups equally. Because cDNA was sequenced instead of genomic DNA, highly expressing activated cells could be over-represented, though the groups showed no difference in activation or CD3 levels. At VDJ recombination sites, patients with type 1 diabetes made fewer insertions and deleted more nucleotides, a pattern implying thymic rearrangement abnormalities.

The entire amount of isolated RNA was reverse transcribed using the High Capacity cDNA Reverse Transcription Kit, so the sequenced TCRB transcripts were expressed ones. Deep immunoSEQ sequencing was applied to naive, central memory and regulatory T cell samples, giving an average of around 3.4 million total reads per sample. After sorted cells were lysed in RLT buffer, RNA was extracted with DNase-treated RNeasy Micro or Mini kits, with the choice depending on cell number. Each cell subset was processed on its own to prevent cross-contamination, while patient and healthy donor samples were processed together. Using the immunoSEQ multiplex PCR, TCRB sequences were amplified from cDNA into 87-bp fragments spanning the CDR3 region. Sequencing of the amplicons was done on the Illumina HiSeq platform. The paper's data handling went like this. Synthetic template baselines were used to correct PCR bias computationally, reads within Hamming distance 2 were collapsed, and singletons that could not be merged were discarded. Reads were aligned against IMGT so that V, D and J genes, CDR3 length and insertions or deletions at six rearrangement sites could be assigned. Clonotype counts were normalized to sorted cell number within each subset before computing true diversity and Gini coefficients with the tcR R package. The overlap coefficient, calculated on TCRB nucleotide sequences, was used to quantify repertoire sharing. Out-of-frame TCRB sequences from naive cells were analyzed to stand in for the pre-selection repertoire. TCRdb stores this immuneACCESS table with in-frame sequences only. Part of the clones is absent; in the studies checked, under half of the shortfall reflects unresolved V genes, and no reason is known for the rest. The DNA gave D and trimming, while V, J and clone size come from that table. In all, the sample holds over 500,000 clones, and about 16% of those were seen once. Of the sample, roughly 0.098% falls within the top ten clones.

The rearranged chain carries TRBV10-3 and TRBJ1-1; a confident D gene designation cannot be given. The TCR originated in a man aged 18 to 29 in good health. Sequencing was performed on naive CD4+ T cells from blood. The cell subset or site label for this specimen denotes: true naive CD4+ T cells. The CDR3: CAIRFSQANTEAFF. The bases read TGTGCCATCAGGTTCTCGCAGGCGAACACTGAAGCTTTCTTT.